The 8 T cell receptor beta chains below were found in one sample sequenced in a study of shared clonotypes between healthy human individuals. Only in-frame clones appear in the TCRdb table, and some are missing; sequencing was by immunoSEQ multiplex PCR. Of 2 million to 3 million clones listed, 90% to 95% were seen once; the top ten hold 0.36%. The sequenced sample was naive CD4+ T cells from PBMCs. The subset is: CD45RA+ positively selected. All receptors come from a man aged 18 to 35 in good health. Some clones in this sample may be carry-over from other donors' samples.

This chain links TRBV11-1 with TRBJ2-3, with 9 bases lining up with TRBD2. The length of the CDR3 is 16 residues. The junction had 6 bases not matched to a gene; V was cut back by 5 bases and J by 0 bases. CDR1 and CDR2 (germline): SGHAT, FQDESV (reference sequence). The CDR3 loop reads CASSARTSASTDTQYF. The CDR3 nucleotides are TGTGCCAGCAGCGCCCGGACTAGCGCTAGCACAGATACGCAGTATTTT.

In this sample, this clone turned up once. This chain joins TRBV11-2 and TRBJ2-2, with 9 nucleotides matching TRBD1. The trim removed 5 bases at V and 6 bases at J, leaving 10 bases unmatched. This CDR3 has 16 amino acids. Germline V gene lookup returns CDR1 SGHAT and CDR2 FQNNGV. The CDR3 region has the DNA TGTGCCAGCAGCCCGCAAAGGACAGGGGCGGCCGGGGAGCTGTTTTTT. Its translation: CASSPQRTGAAGELFF.

The gene calls are TRBV6-5 and TRBJ1-3; 7 bases map to TRBD1. Germline assignment: CDR1 MNHEY and CDR2 SVGAGI. This CDR3 comprises 14 residues. The V and J ends lost 6 bases and 8 bases, in that order; junction bases with no gene match: 10. CDR3 loop: CASSSGQDRYTIYF. DNA of the CDR3: TGTGCCAGCAGCTCCGGACAGGACAGATACACCATATATTTT.

This chain uses TRBV4-3 with TRBJ2-1, with D maybe TRBD2 (6 bases). Trimming shortened V by 5 bases and J by 5 bases, and 19 bases separated the two germline ends. CDR1 and CDR2 (germline): LGHNA, YSLEER. This CDR3 is 16 amino acids long. CDR3 region: CASSERLGLGHNEQFF. The CDR3 DNA follows: TGCGCCAGCAGCGAGAGACTAGGTCTTGGTCACAATGAGCAGTTCTTC.

The rearrangement links TRBV5-1 to TRBJ1-5; D is ambiguous. Between the trimmed V and J ends, which lost 0 bases and 10 bases, there was a span of 17 bases. Germline V lookup: CDR1 SGHRS, CDR2 YFSETQ. The CDR3 has 15 amino acids. CDR3 nucleotides: TGCGCCAGCAGCTTGGATGGGTCTGTGGGAAATCCCCAGCATTTT. Amino acid sequence: CASSLDGSVGNPQHF.

V usage is TRBV7-6 and J usage is TRBJ1-4; D unresolved. The CDR3 covers 16 residues. V lost 1 base to trimming and J lost 8 bases, with 17 bases between them. The germline gives CDR1 SGHVS, CDR2 FNYEAQ. The DNA for the CDR3 is TGTGCCAGCAGCTTAGAGATGGGCAGGCAACACGAAAAACTGTTTTTT. Its protein is CASSLEMGRQHEKLFF.

This chain uses TRBV2 with TRBJ2-3; 13 bases fit TRBD2. The CDR3 covers 17 residues. The V gene end was trimmed by 4 bases and the J gene end by 2 bases; junction bases not matched to a gene: 6. CDR1 SNHLY and CDR2 FYNNEI come from the germline V gene. CDR3 residues: CASSGTSGSLHTDTQYF. CDR3 bases: TGTGCCAGCAGTGGGACTAGCGGGAGTCTCCACACAGATACGCAGTATTTT. The full variable domain, rest sourced from reference TRBV2 and TRBJ2-3, is EPEVTQTPSHQVTQMGQEVILRCVPISNHLYFYWYRQILGQKVEFLVSFYNNEISEKSEIFDDQFSVERPDGSNFTLKIRSTKLEDSAMYFCASSGTSGSLHTDTQYFGPGTRLTVL.

This chain uses TRBV7-3 with TRBJ2-3; 11 bases are a match to TRBD2. V dropped 5 bases and J dropped 5; count of bases not matched to a gene: 9. From germline, CDR1 is SGHTA and CDR2 FQGTGA. This CDR3 comprises 16 residues. The CDR3 nucleotides read TGTGCCAGCAGCCCACAACTAGCGGGAGCAGGAGATACGCAGTATTTT. It encodes CASSPQLAGAGDTQYF.